A selection of T cell receptor beta chains follows, all from one sample in a study of blood T cell repertoires in COVID-19. Data came from immunoSEQ multiplex PCR; TCRdb stores just in-frame clones and leaves some out. The sample holds just under 350,000 clones, about 86% seen once. The sequenced material came from peripheral blood. The receptors here all came from a man aged 25 to 40 with active or convalescent COVID-19. CDR3s include the opening cysteine and the closing phenylalanine or tryptophan. D genes are given only for firm matches. A row's size may be missing; if present it is once, few, many or a size class.

V	size	J	D	CDR3
TRBV19	-	TRBJ1-3	-	CASKLTGQGLANTIYF
TRBV19	-	TRBJ1-5	-	CASNSPASPQHF
TRBV2	-	TRBJ1-1	-	CASSGTLRVEAFF
TRBV18	-	TRBJ1-1	TRBD1	CASSPGGQGAFF
TRBV27	-	TRBJ2-3	-	CASSPPRLGGTDTQYF
TRBV6-2/TRBV6-3	few	TRBJ1-1	-	CASSWTFLSPGDTEAFF
TRBV19	-	TRBJ1-4	-	CASSIGRVGNEKLFF
TRBV5-5	-	TRBJ2-5	-	CASSFETREETQYF
TRBV7-9	-	TRBJ2-1	TRBD2	CASSSGLAGWNEQFF
TRBV18	-	TRBJ2-1	TRBD2	CASSVLAAGRDEQFF
TRBV3-1/TRBV3-2	-	TRBJ1-6	TRBD1	CASSLTGGTTPLHF
TRBV4-1	-	TRBJ2-5	TRBD1	CASSQDYLLSGTGEKETQYF
TRBV3-1/TRBV3-2	once	TRBJ2-7	-	CASSLGHTSYEQYF
TRBV20-1	-	TRBJ2-3	TRBD2	CSASATSEDTQYF
TRBV11-3	-	TRBJ2-1	-	CASSLDRGSANEQFF
TRBV6-5	-	TRBJ1-6	TRBD1	CASSWDSYNSPLHF
TRBV6-5	-	TRBJ2-7	-	CASSYLSGTYEQYF
TRBV6-5	-	TRBJ1-5	-	CASMAGKQPQHF
TRBV9	-	TRBJ2-3	-	CASSVAGSSLRAGTQYF
TRBV6-5	-	TRBJ1-4	TRBD1	CASSYSTGTNEKLFF
TRBV10-3	few	TRBJ2-1	-	CAISEEIREQFF
TRBV11-3	-	TRBJ2-7	-	CASSLEAAGSGEQYF
TRBV27	-	TRBJ2-7	TRBD1	CASSPGQGAYSSYEQYF
TRBV6-4	-	TRBJ2-3	TRBD1	CASSDGQGPDTQYF
TRBV30	-	TRBJ1-2	-	CAWSVGGDYGYTF
TRBV12-3/TRBV12-4	-	TRBJ2-5	-	CASSLGAFETQYF
TRBV9	-	TRBJ2-5	TRBD2	CASSVATGPGGETQYF
TRBV30	-	TRBJ2-7	TRBD2	CAWSPPTSDYEQYF
TRBV7-9	-	TRBJ2-5	TRBD1	CASSLERTGGTQYF
TRBV9	-	TRBJ2-3	TRBD2	CASSVSSGLAGGPLDTQYF
TRBV2	-	TRBJ2-6	-	CASSEAPGVSGANVLTF
TRBV7-6	-	TRBJ2-1	-	CAGATDDTLDYGEQFF
TRBV7-3	-	TRBJ2-1	TRBD2	CASSPVLAAYNEQFF
TRBV11-2	-	TRBJ2-1	TRBD2	CASSFSGTYNEQFF
TRBV7-2	-	TRBJ2-3	TRBD2	CASSLVGLAGGKDTQYF
TRBV4-3	-	TRBJ2-1	TRBD2	CASSQVVGTSSYNEQFF
TRBV7-9	many	TRBJ2-2	TRBD2	CASSPGGANTGELFF
TRBV7-3	-	TRBJ2-2	-	CASSSQGTGELFF
TRBV19	once	TRBJ1-5	TRBD1	CASRSTGADSQPQHF
TRBV7-9	-	TRBJ2-1	-	CASSLRPGDAYNEQFF